Listed here are 21 T cell receptor beta chains from one sample, sequenced in a study of T cells in women clearing cervical HPV infection. Sequencing was performed with immunoSEQ multiplex PCR; in TCRdb, only in-frame clones are kept and a portion is missing. Its table records about 30,000 clones. Sequencing was carried out using blood buffy coat. Every receptor here comes from a woman aged 18 to 75 with a cervical HPV16 infection that either progressed to CIN3+ or cleared (not recorded which).

Details on this clone: Sequencing ends 3 residues short of the CDR3 end; the germline J gene provides the rest. V and J are TRBV7-3 and TRBJ2-2, with D maybe TRBD1 (5 bases). CDR1 and CDR2 (germline): SGHTA, FQGTGA. V was cut by 1 base and J by 4 bases, with 7 bases left in between. The CDR3 spans 14 residues. CDR3 sequence: CASSLSRVTGELFF. The part of the CDR3 DNA that was read is TGTGCCAGCAGCTTAAGCAGGGTCACCGGGGAG.

Notes on this clone: The missing CDR3 end, 3 residues past where the read stops, is filled in from the germline J gene. The chain has TRBV2 and TRBJ2-3, with a possible D match to TRBD2 (5 bases). Germline CDR1 and CDR2: SNHLY and FYNNEI. This CDR3 has 14 amino acids. The DNA read from the CDR3 is TGTGCCAGCAGTCTAGAGCGGATCCAAGAGACG. Amino acids: CASSLERIQET. The whole CDR3 protein reads CASSLERIQETQYF.

Details on this clone: The read terminates 3 residues ahead of where the CDR3 ends, so the germline J gene completes it. The chain recombines TRBV6-1 with TRBJ2-7, with TRBD2 identical over 8 bases. This CDR3 has 16 residues. Trimming removed 3 bases from V and 6 bases from J; junction bases left unmatched: 13. Germline V gives CDR1 MNHNS, CDR2 SASEGT. CDR3 sequence reads: CASSDTHRVRGGEQYF. The sequenced CDR3 bases are TGTGCCAGCAGTGATACCCACCGGGTCCGGGGGGGCGAG.

Turning to this clone: The DNA ends 3 residues before the CDR3 does, and the rest of the CDR3 is filled in from the germline J gene. This chain uses TRBV5-1 with TRBJ2-7; 7 nucleotides match TRBD2. The CDR3 has 17 residues. CDR1 is SGHRS, CDR2 YFSETQ, per germline. With 5 bases clipped from V and 2 bases from J, the junction kept 16 bases outside the gene matches. This CDR3 is CASRVDPYGGSTYEQYF. The covered CDR3 bases are TGCGCCAGCAGAGTCGACCCCTATGGCGGGAGTACCTACGAG.

Worth noting for this clone: Coverage ceases 3 residues before the CDR3 finishes, and the germline J gene fills in the end. V is TRBV19 and J is TRBJ1-1; the D gene is possibly TRBD1 (5 bases). Germline CDR1 LNHDA, CDR2 SQIVND (reference sequence). The CDR3 length is 13 residues. The V end was cut by 5 bases, the J end by 4 bases, with 11 bases between. The CDR3 sequence is CASSQGIITEAFF. The sequenced part of the CDR3 DNA is TGTGCCAGTAGTCAGGGTATTATCACTGAA.

Turning to this clone: The sequenced fragment ends 3 residues before the CDR3 boundary, so the rest is inferred from the germline J gene. The chain joins TRBV12-3 or TRBV12-4 to TRBJ2-2, with 15 bases lining up with TRBD2. V lost 3 bases and J lost 7; bases outside the gene matches: 12. CDR3 size: 19 residues. The sequenced CDR3 bases are TGTGCCAGCAGTTTTTGGACTAGCGGGAGGGTAGCTGAGGGCGGGGAG. Translated: CASSFWTSGRVAEGGE. The entire CDR3 protein reads CASSFWTSGRVAEGGELFF.

Note on this clone: The CDR3 is cut off 3 residues early in the read; its end comes from the germline J gene. The rearrangement joins TRBV7-2 to TRBJ2-2; 9 bases line up with TRBD1. The germline V gene encodes CDR1 SGHTA and CDR2 FQGNSA. The CDR3 runs to 15 residues. The V gene end was trimmed by 5 bases and the J gene end by 4 bases; junction bases not matched to a gene: 5. The sequenced CDR3 bases are TGTGCCAGCAGCCCACAGGGGGCCGGCACCGGGGAG. This sequence encodes CASSPQGAGTGE. The CDR3 in full is CASSPQGAGTGELFF.

The CDR3 protein is CASSVLGQSDEQFF. Incomplete CDR3 DNA: TGTGCCAGTTCCGTTCTGGGTCAAAGCGATGAG. The chain combines TRBV19 with TRBJ2-1; D is unclear. The read stops 3 residues short of the end of the CDR3; the missing end is completed from the germline J gene. CDR1 and CDR2 (germline): LNHDA, SQIVND (reference sequence). V lost 8 bases to trimming and J lost 8 bases, with 19 bases between them. CDR3 size: 14 residues. The full variable domain, in which reference TRBV19 and TRBJ2-1 provide the parts outside the CDR3, is DGGITQSPKYLFRKEGQNVTLSCEQNLNHDAMYWYRQDPGQGLRLIYYSQIVNDFQKGDIAEGYSVSREKKESFPLTVTSAQKNPTAFYLCASSVLGQSDEQFFGPGTRLTVL.

With respect to this clone: The observed sequence ends 3 residues before the CDR3 terminus, with the missing tail filled in from the germline J gene. V usage is TRBV29-1 and J usage is TRBJ2-1; 8 bases agree with TRBD1. This CDR3 contains 16 residues. The germline V gene encodes CDR1 SQVTM and CDR2 ANQGSEA. Trimming took 5 bases from V and 4 from J; bases not matched to a gene: 13. The CDR3 loop is CSVLPGGQGRYNEQFF. CDR3 bases read: TGCAGCGTTCTACCTGGCGGACAGGGAAGGTACAATGAG.

A word on this clone: The read ends 3 residues shy of where the CDR3 ends; the end is completed using the germline J gene. The chain carries TRBV5-4 and TRBJ2-1, with 10 bases fitting TRBD2. This CDR3 is 14 amino acids long. The ends lost 4 bases at V and 6 bases at J; junction bases unmatched: 4. The V gene's germline CDR1 is SGHNT and CDR2 YYREEE (reference sequence). CDR3 in amino acids: CASSVGLASNEQFF. The CDR3 DNA, read in part, is TGTGCCAGCAGCGTGGGACTAGCGTCCAATGAG.

A word on this clone: The CDR3 goes on 3 residues after the read ends, and that part is filled in from the germline J gene. The gene calls are TRBV5-1 and TRBJ2-7; 9 nucleotides match TRBD2. Trimming cost V 1 base and J 6 bases; bases outside gene matches: 8. Looked up from germline, CDR1 is SGHRS and CDR2 is YFSETQ. This CDR3 has 15 amino acids. The DNA read from the CDR3 is TGCGCCAGCAGCTTGTCGGCTAGCGGGGAGAGCGAG. Its translation: CASSLSASGESE. The complete CDR3 reads CASSLSASGESEQYF.

Of note for this clone: The CDR3 goes on 3 residues after the read ends, and that part is filled in from the germline J gene. V usage is TRBV30 and J usage is TRBJ1-3, with D possibly TRBD1 on 6 matching bases. V was cut by 5 bases and J by 1 base, with 15 bases left in between. The CDR3 spans 15 residues. Germline V gene lookup returns CDR1 GTSNPN and CDR2 SVGIG (reference sequence). CDR3 DNA, as far as it was read: TGTGCCTGGGACAGGCGGAGGAGTTCTGGAAACACC. As protein: CAWDRRRSSGNT. The CDR3, in full, reads CAWDRRRSSGNTIYF.

In regard to this clone: The observed sequence ends 3 residues before the CDR3 terminus, with the missing tail filled in from the germline J gene. The chain uses TRBV18 and TRBJ2-6; D is perhaps TRBD1 (6 bases). Between the trimmed V and J ends, which lost 1 base and 0 bases, there was a span of 16 bases. Germline CDR1 and CDR2: KGHSH and LQKENI. The length of the CDR3 is 19 residues. The sequenced CDR3 bases are TGTGCCAGCTCACCACGTATTGGGGGACAAATCTCTGGGGCCAACGTC. Translated: CASSPRIGGQISGANV. The whole CDR3 protein is CASSPRIGGQISGANVLTF.

Concerning this clone: The CDR3 is cut off 3 residues early in the read; its end comes from the germline J gene. J is TRBJ2-7 and V is TRBV7-9, with D perhaps matching TRBD1 (7 bases). The germline gives CDR1 SEHNR, CDR2 FQNEAQ (reference sequence). This CDR3 comprises 15 residues. V lost 5 bases and J 2 bases, leaving 16 bases between the germline ends. The CDR3 DNA, read in part, is TGTGCCAGCAGCCCCAGGGGGGAGGTAACCTACGAG. Translation: CASSPRGEVTYE. The full CDR3 reads CASSPRGEVTYEQYF.

CDR3 loop: CASSLASRGGGNTEAFF. CDR3 DNA, as far as it was read: TGCGCCAGCAGCTTGGCGTCCAGGGGAGGGGGGAACACTGAA. The chain is built from TRBV5-1 and TRBJ1-1, with D possibly being TRBD1 (6 bases). The CDR3 is cut off 3 residues early in the read; its end comes from the germline J gene. The length of the CDR3 is 17 residues. The V end was cut by 0 bases, the J end by 1 base, with 16 bases between. Germline V gene lookup returns CDR1 SGHRS and CDR2 YFSETQ.

As concerns this clone: The read comes to an end 3 residues before the CDR3 does, leaving the germline J gene to fill in the end. The chain is built from TRBV5-5 and TRBJ1-5, with D perhaps TRBD1 (6 bases). The germline CDR1 and CDR2 sequences are SGHKS and YYEKEE (reference sequence). The CDR3 runs 15 residues. The ends were cut back, 2 bases at V and 8 bases at J, with 17 bases in the middle. The DNA read from the CDR3 is TGTGCCAGCAGCTTAGGGGGACAACTATCAGAGCCC. This encodes CASSLGGQLSEP. The entire CDR3 is CASSLGGQLSEPQHF. The whole variable domain, filled in from reference TRBV5-5 and TRBJ1-5, reads DAGVTQSPTHLIKTRGQQVTLRCSPISGHKSVSWYQQVLGQGPQFIFQYYEKEERGRGNFPDRFSARQFPNYSSELNVNALLLGDSALYLCASSLGGQLSEPQHFGDGTRLSIL.

With regard to this clone: The read gets to within 3 residues of the CDR3 end, and the germline J gene fills in the rest. Additional DNA sequences in this sample encode the identical CDR3. The chain combines TRBV18 with TRBJ2-1; 7 bases map to TRBD1. The length of the CDR3 is 14 residues. V lost 0 bases to trimming and J lost 6 bases; unmatched junction nucleotides: 2. CDR1 is KGHSH, CDR2 LQKENI, per germline. CDR3 residues: CASSPPWDSNEQFF. The CDR3 bases that were read are TGTGCCAGCTCACCACCTTGGGACAGCAATGAG.

A remark on this clone: The read stops 3 residues short of the end of the CDR3; the missing end is completed from the germline J gene. This chain connects TRBV19 to TRBJ2-7; 7 positions match TRBD2. J gave up 2 bases and V 5 bases, and 3 bases lay outside the gene matches. Germline CDR1 reads LNHDA; CDR2 reads SQIVND (reference sequence). This CDR3 has 13 residues. The CDR3 reads CASSWGTTYEQYF. The part of the CDR3 DNA that was read is TGTGCCAGTAGTTGGGGGACTACCTACGAG. Full variable domain (remainder filled in from reference TRBV19 and TRBJ2-7): DGGITQSPKYLFRKEGQNVTLSCEQNLNHDAMYWYRQDPGQGLRLIYYSQIVNDFQKGDIAEGYSVSREKKESFPLTVTSAQKNPTAFYLCASSWGTTYEQYFGPGTRLTVT.

For this clone: With the read ending 3 residues before the CDR3 end, the germline J gene is used to fill in that end. The chain combines TRBV7-9 with TRBJ1-6; D not resolved. This CDR3 is built from 14 residues. Trimming removed 7 bases from V and 8 bases from J, with 15 bases in between. Germline V gene sequence: CDR1 SEHNR, CDR2 FQNEAQ (reference sequence). The CDR3: CASTLPGWDSPLHF. The sequenced part of the CDR3 DNA is TGTGCCAGCACCCTACCGGGGTGGGATTCACCC.

Remarks on this clone: The CDR3 extends 3 residues past the end of the read, so its final part is completed from the germline J gene. The V call is TRBV10-3, the J call TRBJ2-5; 7 nucleotides agree with TRBD1. The V and J ends lost 6 bases and 4 bases, in that order; junction bases with no gene match: 5. CDR1 is ENHRY and CDR2 is SYGVKD in the germline V gene. This CDR3 has 13 amino acids. CDR3 DNA, as far as it was read: TGTGCCATCAGGGTGACAGGGTCAGAGACC. It encodes CAIRVTGSET. The CDR3 in full is CAIRVTGSETQYF.

On this clone itself: Sequencing ends 3 residues short of the CDR3 end; the germline J gene provides the rest. This chain links TRBV30 with TRBJ1-5; no definite D call. Trimming took off 2 bases at V and 7 bases at J, with 15 bases between the two ends. Germline V gene data show CDR1 as GTSNPN and CDR2 as SVGIG (reference sequence). The CDR3 covers 14 residues. CDR3 DNA, as far as it was read: TGTGCCTGGAGTATAGCGACCGGCTCCCAGCCC. It encodes CAWSIATGSQP. The whole CDR3 sequence reads CAWSIATGSQPQHF.